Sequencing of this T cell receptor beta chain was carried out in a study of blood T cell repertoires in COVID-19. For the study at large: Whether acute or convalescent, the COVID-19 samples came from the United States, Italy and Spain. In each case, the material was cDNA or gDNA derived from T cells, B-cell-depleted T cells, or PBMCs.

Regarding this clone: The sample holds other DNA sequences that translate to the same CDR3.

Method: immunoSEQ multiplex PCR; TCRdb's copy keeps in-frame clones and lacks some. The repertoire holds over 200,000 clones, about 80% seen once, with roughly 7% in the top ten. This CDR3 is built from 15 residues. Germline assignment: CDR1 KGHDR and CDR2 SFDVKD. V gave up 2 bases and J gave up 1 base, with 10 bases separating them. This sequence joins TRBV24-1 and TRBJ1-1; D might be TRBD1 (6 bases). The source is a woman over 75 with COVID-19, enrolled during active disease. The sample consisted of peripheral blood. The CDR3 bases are TGTGCCACCAGTGATTCGAGGGGGGGGAACACTGAAGCTTTCTTT. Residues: CATSDSRGGNTEAFF.